Ten or more counts support the clone carrying this T cell receptor beta chain. This record comes from a study of early T cells in non-severe SARS-CoV-2 infection. Study-wide background: Sequencing was performed on bulk RNA from unsorted whole blood, leaving chains unpaired.

Trimming shortened V by 3 bases and J by 5 bases, and 8 bases separated the two germline ends. Germline-derived CDR1 and CDR2 are KGHSH and LQKENI. There are 13 residues in the CDR3. Tagging with unique molecular identifiers was applied to individual cDNA molecules. TCRdb used MiXCR to reprocess the 5' RACE reads, holding one entry per CDR3 protein. The sample carries roughly 54,000 distinct CDR3 sequences, 4.5% to 7% recorded once. Specimen: whole blood. The chain has TRBV18 and TRBJ1-5; D perhaps matches TRBD1 (6 bases). The TCR was taken from an adult who was a healthcare worker with PCR-confirmed SARS-CoV-2 infection or an uninfected control (not recorded which). CDR3 DNA: TGTGCCAGCTCACCTTACAGGGATCAGCCCCAGCATTTT. Translation: CASSPYRDQPQHF.